A single TCR beta chain is shown here with its context. Its antigen is not known. These data originate in a study of blood T cells in healthy people across ages. Collection of ten milliliters of peripheral blood was performed for each donor. Per sample, no less than 5 micrograms of total RNA were extracted. Study-level findings and limits: Long-lived donors had more naive CD4+ cells and higher diversity than aged donors.

CDR1 and CDR2 (germline): LGHDT, YNNKEL (reference sequence). The CDR3 runs 16 residues. Using a J-beta primer mix together with a sample-barcoded 5' primer, a second PCR was run for roughly 7 to 11 cycles. Each CDR3 protein gets one entry after TCRdb re-called the 5' RACE reads with MiXCR. The table includes approximately 2,000,000 distinct CDR3 sequences, roughly two fifths detected once. This TCR derives from a human donor in good health. Specimen: blood. The chain recombines TRBV3-1 with TRBJ2-4; 10 positions agree with TRBD2. The end of the DNA fits TRBJ2-7 better, so the J call may be wrong. As DNA, the CDR3 is TGTGCCAGCAGCTCTCCCCAGCGGGGGGGATCCTACGAGCAGTACTTC. The encoded protein is CASSSPQRGGSYEQYF.